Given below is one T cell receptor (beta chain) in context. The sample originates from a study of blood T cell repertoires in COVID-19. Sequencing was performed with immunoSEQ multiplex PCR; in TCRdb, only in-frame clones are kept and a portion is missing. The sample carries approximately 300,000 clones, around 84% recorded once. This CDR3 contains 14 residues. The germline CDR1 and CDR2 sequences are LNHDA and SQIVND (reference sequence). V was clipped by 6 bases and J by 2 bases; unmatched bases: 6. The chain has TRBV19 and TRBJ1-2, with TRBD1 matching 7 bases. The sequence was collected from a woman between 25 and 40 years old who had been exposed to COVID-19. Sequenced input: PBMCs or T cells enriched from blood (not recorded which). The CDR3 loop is CASRPGTANYGYTF. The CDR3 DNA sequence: TGTGCCAGTAGACCCGGGACAGCCAACTATGGCTACACCTTC.